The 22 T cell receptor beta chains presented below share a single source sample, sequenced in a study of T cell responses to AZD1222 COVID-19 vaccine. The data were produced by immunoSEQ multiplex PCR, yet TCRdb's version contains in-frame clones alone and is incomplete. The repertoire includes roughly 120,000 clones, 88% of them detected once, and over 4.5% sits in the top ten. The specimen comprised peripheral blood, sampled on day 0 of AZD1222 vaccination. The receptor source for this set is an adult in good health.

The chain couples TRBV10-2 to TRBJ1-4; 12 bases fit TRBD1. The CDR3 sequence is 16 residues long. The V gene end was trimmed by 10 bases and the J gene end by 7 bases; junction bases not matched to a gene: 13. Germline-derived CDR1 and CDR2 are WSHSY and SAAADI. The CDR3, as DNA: TGCGCCACCTCCGGGACAGGGGGCGAGACGGCTGAAAAACTGTTTTTT. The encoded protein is CATSGTGGETAEKLFF.

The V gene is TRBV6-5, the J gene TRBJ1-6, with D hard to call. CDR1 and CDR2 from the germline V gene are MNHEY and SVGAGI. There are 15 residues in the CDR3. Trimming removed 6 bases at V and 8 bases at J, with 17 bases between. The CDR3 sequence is CASSQGPTLDSPLHF. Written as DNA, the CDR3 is TGTGCCAGCAGCCAAGGGCCCACTTTGGATTCACCCCTCCACTTT.

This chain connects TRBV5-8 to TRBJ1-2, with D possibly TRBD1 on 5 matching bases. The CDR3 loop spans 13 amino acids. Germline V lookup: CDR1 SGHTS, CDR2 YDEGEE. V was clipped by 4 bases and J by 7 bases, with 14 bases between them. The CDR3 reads CASSLQDNGGYTF. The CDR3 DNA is TGTGCCAGCAGCCTACAGGATAATGGTGGCTACACCTTC.

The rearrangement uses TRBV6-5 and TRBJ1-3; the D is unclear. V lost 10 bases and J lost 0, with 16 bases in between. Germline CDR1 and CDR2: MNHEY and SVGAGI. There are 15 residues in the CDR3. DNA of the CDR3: TGTGCCACCATCTCCGGGGATAGCTCTGGAAACACCATATATTTT. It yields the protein CATISGDSSGNTIYF.

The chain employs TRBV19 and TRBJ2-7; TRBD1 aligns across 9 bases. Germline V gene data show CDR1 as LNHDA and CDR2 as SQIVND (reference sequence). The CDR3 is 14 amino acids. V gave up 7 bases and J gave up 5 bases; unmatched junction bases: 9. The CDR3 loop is CASKGQTGGHEQYF. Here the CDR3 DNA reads TGTGCCAGTAAAGGTCAGACAGGGGGGCACGAGCAGTACTTC.

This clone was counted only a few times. The CDR3 loop is CAGLQGATASYEQYF. The CDR3 DNA is TGTGCTGGATTACAAGGGGCCACCGCCTCCTACGAGCAGTACTTC. This chain connects TRBV12-5 to TRBJ2-7, with D tentatively TRBD1 (5 bases). The germline V and J ends were trimmed by 11 bases and 0 bases, with 20 bases remaining between them. This CDR3 spans 15 amino acids. Per germline, CDR1 LGHNT and CDR2 FRNRAP.

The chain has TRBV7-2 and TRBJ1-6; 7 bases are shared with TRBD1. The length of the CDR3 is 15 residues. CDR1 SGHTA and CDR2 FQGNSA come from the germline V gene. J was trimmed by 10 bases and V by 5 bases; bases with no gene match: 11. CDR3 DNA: TGTGCCAGCAGCCTGTTTACAGGGGAAGGATCACCCCTCCACTTT. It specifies CASSLFTGEGSPLHF.

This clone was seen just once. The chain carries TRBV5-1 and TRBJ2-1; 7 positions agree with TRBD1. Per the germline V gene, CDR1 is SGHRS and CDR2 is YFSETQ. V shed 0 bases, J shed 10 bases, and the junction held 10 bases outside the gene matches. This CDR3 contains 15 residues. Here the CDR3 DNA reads TGCGCCAGCAGCTTGGGCAGGGGGTTGTGGTCAGAGCAGTTCTTC. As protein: CASSLGRGLWSEQFF.

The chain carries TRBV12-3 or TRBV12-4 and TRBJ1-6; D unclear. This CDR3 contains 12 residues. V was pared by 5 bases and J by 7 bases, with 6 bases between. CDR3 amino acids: CASSHSNSPLHF. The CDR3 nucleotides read TGTGCCAGCAGTCACAGCAATTCACCCCTCCACTTT.

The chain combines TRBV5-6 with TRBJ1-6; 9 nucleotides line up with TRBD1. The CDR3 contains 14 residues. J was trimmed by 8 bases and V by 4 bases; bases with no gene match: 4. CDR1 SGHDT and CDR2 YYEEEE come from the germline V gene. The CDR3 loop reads CASSQQGAYSPLHF. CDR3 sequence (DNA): TGTGCCAGCAGCCAACAGGGGGCGTATTCACCCCTCCACTTT.

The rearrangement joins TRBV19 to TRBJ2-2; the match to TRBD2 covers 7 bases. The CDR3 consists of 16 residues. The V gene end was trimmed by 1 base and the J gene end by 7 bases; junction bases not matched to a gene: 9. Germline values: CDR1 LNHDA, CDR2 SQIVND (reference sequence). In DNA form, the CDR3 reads TGTGCCAGTAGTATAGGGGGACTATACGGTGGCGGGGAGCTGTTTTTT. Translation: CASSIGGLYGGGELFF.

The CDR3 sequence: CASSRSGVTEAFF. The CDR3 DNA reads TGTGCCAGCAGCCGCTCCGGGGTCACTGAAGCTTTCTTT. The genes are TRBV9 and TRBJ1-1; D remains unclear. There are 13 residues in the CDR3. V was cut by 4 bases and J by 4 bases, with 11 bases left in between. CDR1 is SGDLS and CDR2 is YYNGEE in the germline V gene.

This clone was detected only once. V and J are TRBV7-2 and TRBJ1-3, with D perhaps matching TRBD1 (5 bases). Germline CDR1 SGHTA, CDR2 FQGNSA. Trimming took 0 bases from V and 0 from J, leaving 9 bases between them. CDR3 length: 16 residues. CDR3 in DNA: TGTGCCAGCAGCTTAGCTGGGGGAAGCTCTGGAAACACCATATATTTT. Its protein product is CASSLAGGSSGNTIYF.

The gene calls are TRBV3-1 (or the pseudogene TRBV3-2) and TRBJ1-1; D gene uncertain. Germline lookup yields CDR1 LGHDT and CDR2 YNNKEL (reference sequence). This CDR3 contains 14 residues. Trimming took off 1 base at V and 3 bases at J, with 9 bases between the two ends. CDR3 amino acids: CASSQGLRDTEAFF. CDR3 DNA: TGTGCCAGCAGCCAAGGGTTAAGGGACACTGAAGCTTTCTTT.

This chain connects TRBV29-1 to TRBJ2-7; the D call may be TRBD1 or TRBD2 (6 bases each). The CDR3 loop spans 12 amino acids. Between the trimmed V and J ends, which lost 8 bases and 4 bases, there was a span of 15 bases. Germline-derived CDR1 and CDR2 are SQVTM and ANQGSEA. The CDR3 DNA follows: TGCAGCATCCTGGGGGGCGGGTACGAGCAGTACTTC. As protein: CSILGGGYEQYF.

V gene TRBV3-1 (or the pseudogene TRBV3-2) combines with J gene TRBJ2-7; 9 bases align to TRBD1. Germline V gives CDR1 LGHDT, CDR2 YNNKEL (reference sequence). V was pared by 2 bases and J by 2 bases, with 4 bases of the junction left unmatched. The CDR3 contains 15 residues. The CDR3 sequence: CASSQPGTGTYEQYF. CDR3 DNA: TGTGCCAGCAGCCAACCCGGGACAGGGACCTACGAGCAGTACTTC.

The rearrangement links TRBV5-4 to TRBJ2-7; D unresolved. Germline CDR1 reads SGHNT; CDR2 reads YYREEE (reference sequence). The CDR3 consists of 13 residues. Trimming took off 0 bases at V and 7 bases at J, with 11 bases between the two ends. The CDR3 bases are TGTGCCAGCAGCTTGGCGACGGCGAGGGAGCAGTACTTC. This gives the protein CASSLATAREQYF.

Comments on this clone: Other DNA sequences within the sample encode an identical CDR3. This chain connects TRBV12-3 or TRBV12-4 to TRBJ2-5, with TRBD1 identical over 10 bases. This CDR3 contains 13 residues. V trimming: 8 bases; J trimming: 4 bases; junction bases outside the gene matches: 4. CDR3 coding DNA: TGTGCCAGCCGACAGGGGGCTGGAGAGACCCAGTACTTC. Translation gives CASRQGAGETQYF.

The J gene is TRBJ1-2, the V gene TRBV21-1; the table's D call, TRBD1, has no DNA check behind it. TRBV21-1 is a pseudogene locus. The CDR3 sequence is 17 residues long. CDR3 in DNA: TGTGCCAGCAGCAGTACCAGGGGGCAGCTTGTGATAGATGGCTACACCTTC. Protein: CASSSTRGQLVIDGYTF.

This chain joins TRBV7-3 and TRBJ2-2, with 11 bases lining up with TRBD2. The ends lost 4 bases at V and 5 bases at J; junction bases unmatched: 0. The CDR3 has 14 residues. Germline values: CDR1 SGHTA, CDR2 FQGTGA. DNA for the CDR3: TGTGCCAGCAGCTCTAGCGGGGGGACCGGGGAGCTGTTTTTT. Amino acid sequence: CASSSSGGTGELFF.

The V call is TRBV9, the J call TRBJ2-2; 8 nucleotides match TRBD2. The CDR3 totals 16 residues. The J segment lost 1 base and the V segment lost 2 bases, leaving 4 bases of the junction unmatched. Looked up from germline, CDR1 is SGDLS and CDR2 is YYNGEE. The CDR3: CASSVTSGVNTGELFF. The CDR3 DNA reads TGTGCCAGCAGCGTCACTAGCGGCGTGAACACCGGGGAGCTGTTTTTT.

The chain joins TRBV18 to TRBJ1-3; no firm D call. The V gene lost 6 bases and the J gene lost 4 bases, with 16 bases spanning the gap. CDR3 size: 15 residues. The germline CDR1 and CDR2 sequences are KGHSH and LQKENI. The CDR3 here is CASSNLPGNGNTIYF. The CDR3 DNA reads TGTGCCAGCTCGAACCTCCCAGGCAACGGAAACACCATATATTTT.